One and the same sample provided the 13 T cell receptor beta chains below, sequenced in a study of OX40 agonist ivuxolimab in advanced cancers. Library construction relied on the immunoSEQ multiplex PCR assay. TCRdb retrieved this table from immuneACCESS and kept in-frame rearrangements only. Not all clones are present; in checked studies, unresolved V genes account for under half, and no reason is known for the remainder. The sample table lists around 68,000 clones, about nine tenths of them with a count of one. The top ten hold approximately 1.2% of the sample. Sequenced here: CD4+ or CD8+ T cells sorted from blood, sampled in a trial of the OX40 agonist ivuxolimab. The receptors stem from an adult with an advanced solid tumor such as melanoma, head and neck, liver or kidney cancer.

The chain uses TRBV19 and TRBJ1-5; possible D gene TRBD1, 5 bases. Trimming removed 1 base from V and 7 bases from J, with 14 bases in between. Germline-derived CDR1 and CDR2 are LNHDA and SQIVND (reference sequence). This CDR3 spans 15 amino acids. As DNA, the CDR3 is TGTGCCAGTAGTATAGGGGGTGGGGGTCGGCAGCCCCAGCATTTT. It translates to CASSIGGGGRQPQHF.

This chain links TRBV27 with TRBJ2-7; TRBD1 matches at 9 bases. From germline, CDR1 is MNHEY and CDR2 SMNVEV (reference sequence). J gave up 4 bases and V 7 bases, and 5 bases lay outside the gene matches. CDR3 length: 13 residues. DNA of the CDR3: TGTGCCAGCAAGGGGACAGGGACGTACGAGCAGTACTTC. Translated: CASKGTGTYEQYF.

The chain combines TRBV5-1 with TRBJ2-5; 7 bases align to TRBD2. Per the germline V gene, CDR1 is SGHRS and CDR2 is YFSETQ. This CDR3 is 13 amino acids long. The junction had 5 bases not matched to a gene; V was cut back by 4 bases and J by 5 bases. In DNA, the CDR3 is TGCGCCAGCAGCCGGGGGGTGGGCGAGACCCAGTACTTC. Amino acids: CASSRGVGETQYF.

The genes are TRBV5-5 and TRBJ2-3; D uncertain. Trimming left V 1 base short and J 3 bases short, with 9 bases between. Germline CDR1 reads SGHKS; CDR2 reads YYEKEE (reference sequence). This CDR3 has 14 residues. Here the CDR3 reads CASSLFWETDTQYF. The DNA for the CDR3 is TGTGCCAGCAGCTTGTTCTGGGAAACAGATACGCAGTATTTT.

In DNA form, the CDR3 reads TGCGCCAGCAGCAATAGGGAAACTGAAGCTTTCTTT. Amino acids: CASSNRETEAFF. The V call is TRBV10-2, the J call TRBJ1-1; D gene unclear. The CDR3 has 12 residues. Between the trimmed V and J ends, which lost 6 bases and 5 bases, there was a span of 10 bases. Germline CDR1 reads WSHSY; CDR2 reads SAAADI.

The chain couples TRBV2 to TRBJ2-7; either TRBD1 or TRBD2 may fit D (5 bases each). The CDR3 is made up of 15 amino acids. Germline-derived CDR1 and CDR2 are SNHLY and FYNNEI. Deletions cut 3 bases from V and 2 bases from J, with 14 bases between. CDR3 DNA sequence: TGTGCCAGCAGTGACTTTGGGACGGTCCCCTACGAGCAGTACTTC. Its translation: CASSDFGTVPYEQYF.

CDR3 amino acids: CASSPEGLALDNEQFF. Here the CDR3 DNA reads TGTGCCAGCAGCCCGGAGGGACTAGCCCTGGACAATGAGCAGTTCTTC. The V gene is TRBV21-1, the J gene TRBJ2-1; no check of the table's D call, TRBD2, against the DNA was made. TRBV21-1 is given as a pseudogene. The CDR3 length is 16 residues.

This clone has just one count. The rearrangement uses TRBV5-6 and TRBJ1-2, with D uncertain. From germline, CDR1 is SGHDT and CDR2 YYEEEE. V lost 4 bases, J lost 5 bases, and 9 bases lay in between. The CDR3 contains 12 residues. The CDR3 reads CASSRSKYGYTF. The CDR3, as DNA: TGTGCCAGCAGCCGATCCAAGTATGGCTACACCTTC.

This clone was seen only once. The chain links TRBV19 to TRBJ1-2; the D is unclear. CDR1 and CDR2 (germline): LNHDA, SQIVND (reference sequence). This CDR3 is built from 12 residues. The V gene lost 4 bases and the J gene lost 5 bases, with 8 bases spanning the gap. The CDR3 reads CASSRQTYGYTF. As DNA, the CDR3 is TGTGCCAGTAGTAGGCAGACATATGGCTACACCTTC.

This clone was detected only a few times. The CDR3 here is CASSPGQGEQYF. DNA of the CDR3: TGTGCCAGCTCACCGGGACAGGGGGAGCAGTACTTC. V and J are TRBV18 and TRBJ2-7, with 10 bases aligning to TRBD1. CDR1 and CDR2 (germline): KGHSH, LQKENI. This CDR3 spans 12 amino acids. After removal of 3 bases from V and 7 bases from J, the junction contained 0 bases not matched to a gene.

In its sample, this clone was seen once. The genes are TRBV5-1 and TRBJ1-4, with 11 positions matching TRBD1. The CDR3 length is 16 residues. The V segment lost 4 bases and the J segment 7 bases; nucleotides outside the gene matches: 9. Germline values: CDR1 SGHRS, CDR2 YFSETQ. The CDR3 spells CASSLRTGGVGEKLFF. The CDR3 region has the DNA TGCGCCAGCAGCCTAAGGACAGGGGGCGTGGGTGAAAAACTGTTTTTT. The whole variable domain, remainder taken from reference TRBV5-1 and TRBJ1-4, is KAGVTQTPRYLIKTRGQQVTLSCSPISGHRSVSWYQQTPGQGLQFLFEYFSETQRNKGNFPGRFSGRQFSNSRSEMNVSTLELGDSALYLCASSLRTGGVGEKLFFGSGTQLSVL.

V and J are TRBV27 and TRBJ2-7; TRBD1 aligns across 9 bases. Germline V lookup: CDR1 MNHEY, CDR2 SMNVEV (reference sequence). The ends lost 4 bases at V and 5 bases at J; junction bases unmatched: 12. The CDR3 covers 16 residues. The CDR3 coding sequence is TGTGCCAGCAGTTGGGGGCTGGACAGGGGACAGGACGAGCAGTACTTC. It specifies CASSWGLDRGQDEQYF.

V usage is TRBV11-2 and J usage is TRBJ2-3; TRBD2 matches at 11 bases. Germline V gene lookup returns CDR1 SGHAT and CDR2 FQNNGV. CDR3 length equals 17 residues. Unmatched junction bases numbered 9, after V lost 3 bases and J lost 4 bases. Here the CDR3 reads CASSFPIAGGQADTQYF. The CDR3 region has the DNA TGTGCCAGCAGCTTTCCCATAGCGGGAGGGCAGGCAGATACGCAGTATTTT.